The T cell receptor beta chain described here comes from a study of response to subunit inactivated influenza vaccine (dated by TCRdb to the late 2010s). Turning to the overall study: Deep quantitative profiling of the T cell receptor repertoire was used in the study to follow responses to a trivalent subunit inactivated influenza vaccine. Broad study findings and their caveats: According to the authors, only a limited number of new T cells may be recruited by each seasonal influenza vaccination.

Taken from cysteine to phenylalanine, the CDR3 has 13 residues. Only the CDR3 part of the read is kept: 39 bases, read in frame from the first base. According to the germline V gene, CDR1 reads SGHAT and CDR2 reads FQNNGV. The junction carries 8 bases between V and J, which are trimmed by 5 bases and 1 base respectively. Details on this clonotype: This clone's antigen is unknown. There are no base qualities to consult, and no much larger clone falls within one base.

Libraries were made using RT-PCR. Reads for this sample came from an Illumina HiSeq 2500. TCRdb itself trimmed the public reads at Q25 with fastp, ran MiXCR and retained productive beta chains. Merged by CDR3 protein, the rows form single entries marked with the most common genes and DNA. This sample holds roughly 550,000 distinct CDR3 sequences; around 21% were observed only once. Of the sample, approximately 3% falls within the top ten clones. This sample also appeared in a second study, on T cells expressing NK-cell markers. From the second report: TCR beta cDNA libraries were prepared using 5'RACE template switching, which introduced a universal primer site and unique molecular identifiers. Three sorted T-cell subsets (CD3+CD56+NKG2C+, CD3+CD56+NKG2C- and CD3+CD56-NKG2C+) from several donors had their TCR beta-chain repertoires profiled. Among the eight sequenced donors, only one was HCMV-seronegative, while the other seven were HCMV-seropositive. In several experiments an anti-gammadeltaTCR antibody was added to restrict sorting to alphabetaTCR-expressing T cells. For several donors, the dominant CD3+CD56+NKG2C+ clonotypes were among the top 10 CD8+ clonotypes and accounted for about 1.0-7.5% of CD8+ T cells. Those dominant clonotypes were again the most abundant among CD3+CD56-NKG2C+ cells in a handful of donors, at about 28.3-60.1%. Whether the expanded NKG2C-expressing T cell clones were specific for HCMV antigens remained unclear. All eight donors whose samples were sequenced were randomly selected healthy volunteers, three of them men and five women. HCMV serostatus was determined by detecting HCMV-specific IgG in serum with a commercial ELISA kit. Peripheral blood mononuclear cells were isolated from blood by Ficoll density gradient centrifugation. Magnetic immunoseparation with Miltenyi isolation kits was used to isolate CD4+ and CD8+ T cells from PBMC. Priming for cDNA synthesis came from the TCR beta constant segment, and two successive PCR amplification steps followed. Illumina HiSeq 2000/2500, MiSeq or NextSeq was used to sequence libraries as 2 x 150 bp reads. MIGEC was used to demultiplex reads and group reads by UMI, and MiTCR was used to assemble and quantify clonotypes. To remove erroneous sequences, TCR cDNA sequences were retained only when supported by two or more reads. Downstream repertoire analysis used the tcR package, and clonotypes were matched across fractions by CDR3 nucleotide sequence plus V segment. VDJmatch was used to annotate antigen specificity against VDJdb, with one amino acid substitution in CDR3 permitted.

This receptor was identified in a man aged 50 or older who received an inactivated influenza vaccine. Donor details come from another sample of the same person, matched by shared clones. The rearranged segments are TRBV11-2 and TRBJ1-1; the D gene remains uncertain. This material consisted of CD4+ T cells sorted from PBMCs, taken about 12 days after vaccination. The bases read TGTGCCAGCAGCCCTAGACAGAACACTGAAGCTTTCTTT. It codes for CASSPRQNTEAFF.